This T cell receptor (beta chain) was sequenced for a study of blood T cell repertoires in COVID-19. The V gene's germline CDR1 is SGHDT and CDR2 YYEEEE. CDR3 size: 13 residues. V was shortened by 7 bases and J by 1 base, with 11 bases between the two germline ends. Data came from immunoSEQ multiplex PCR; TCRdb stores just in-frame clones and leaves some out. Counted here are more than 45,000 clones, roughly nine tenths occurring once; the ten biggest clones make up 22%. Sequencing was performed on peripheral blood. V usage is TRBV5-6 and J usage is TRBJ1-1, with TRBD1 as a possible D gene (6 bases). The receptor comes from a woman aged 80 or over with COVID-19, enrolled during active disease. Written as DNA, the CDR3 is TGTGCCAGCCTCAACAGGGAGAACACTGAAGCTTTCTTT. This gives the protein CASLNRENTEAFF.